Only a few counts were recorded for the clone carrying this T cell receptor beta chain. Profiled with immunoSEQ multiplex PCR; TCRdb holds only in-frame clones, not every one. Of some 200,000 clones detected, over 75% appear once; the ten largest clones hold roughly 0.8%. This sample was included in a study of blood T cell repertoires in COVID-19. The overall study: Sources were T cells, B-cell-depleted T cells, or PBMCs; the material itself was cDNA or gDNA.

Germline CDR1 reads SGHRS; CDR2 reads YFSETQ. There are 15 residues in the CDR3. The V and J ends lost 3 bases and 8 bases, in that order; junction bases with no gene match: 8. Researchers sorted participants into cohorts using their self-reported clinical history. This sequence was found in a young woman who had recovered from COVID-19. Sequenced: PBMCs or T cells enriched from blood (not recorded which). V gene TRBV5-1 combines with J gene TRBJ1-4; 9 bases fit TRBD1. CDR3 in DNA: TGCGCCAGCAGCTCGCCAGGACAGGGGCAGGAAAAACTGTTTTTT. Its translation: CASSSPGQGQEKLFF.